A single T cell receptor beta chain is shown here with its context. CDR1 LGHNA and CDR2 YSLEER come from the germline V gene. The CDR3 is 15 amino acids. Trimming stripped 0 bases from V and 5 bases from J, with 14 bases between. The assay used deep level. The genomic DNA of each subset was split evenly across several immunoSEQ plates. Method: immunoSEQ multiplex PCR; TCRdb's copy keeps in-frame clones and lacks some. The sample includes some 2,400,000 clones, roughly 95% of them seen just once. This specimen belongs to a study of shared clonotypes between healthy human individuals. Sequencing was done on a sample of naive CD4+ T cells sorted from blood. Subset of the sample: CD45RA+ positively selected. The TCR was taken from a man younger than 30 in good health. The chain couples TRBV4-3 to TRBJ2-7; TRBD1 might be the D (6 bases). The CDR3 reads CASSQEGGRSNEQYF. The CDR3 DNA reads as TGCGCCAGCAGCCAAGAAGGGGGACGATCTAACGAGCAGTACTTC.